This T cell receptor beta chain derives from a study of OX40 agonist ivuxolimab in advanced cancers. Across the whole study: A mean age of approximately 64 years, range about 20 to 79, was recorded, and roughly 83% were male.

Repertoires were generated with immunoSEQ multiplex PCR, while TCRdb's copy carries only in-frame clones and drops some. The sample has some 60,000 clones, roughly 90% seen once; the top ten hold about 17%. CDR3 size: 16 residues. The trim removed 4 bases at V and 1 base at J, leaving 8 bases unmatched. Germline V gene data show CDR1 as SGHAT and CDR2 as FQNNGV. Here the sequenced sample was CD4+ or CD8+ T cells sorted from blood, taken in a trial of the OX40 agonist ivuxolimab. The clonotype originates from an adult with an advanced solid tumor such as melanoma, head and neck, liver or kidney cancer. The chain links TRBV11-2 to TRBJ2-7; TRBD1 aligns across 9 bases. The CDR3 reads CASSSLGGQGSYEQYF. The CDR3 bases are TGTGCCAGCAGCTCCTTGGGGGGACAGGGATCCTACGAGCAGTACTTC.